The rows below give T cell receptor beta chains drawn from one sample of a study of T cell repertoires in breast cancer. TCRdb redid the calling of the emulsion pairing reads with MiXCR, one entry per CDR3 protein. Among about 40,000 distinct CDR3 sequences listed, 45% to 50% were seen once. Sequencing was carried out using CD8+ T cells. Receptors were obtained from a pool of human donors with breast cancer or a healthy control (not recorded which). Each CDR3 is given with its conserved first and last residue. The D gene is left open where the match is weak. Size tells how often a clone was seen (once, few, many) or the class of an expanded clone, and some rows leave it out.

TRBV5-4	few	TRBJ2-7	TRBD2	CASSLWAGLGNEQYF	TGTGCCAGCAGCTTGTGGGCGGGACTAGGAAACGAGCAGTACTTC
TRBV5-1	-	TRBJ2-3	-	CASSLESVRGNTDTQYF	TGCGCCAGCAGTTTGGAGTCGGTCAGGGGAAACACAGATACGCAGTATTTT
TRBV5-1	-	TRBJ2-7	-	CASKRSSEVWSYEQYF	TGCGCCAGCAAAAGAAGTTCGGAGGTTTGGTCCTACGAGCAGTACTTC
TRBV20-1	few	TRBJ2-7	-	CSARVSPSTHEQYF	TGCAGTGCTAGAGTGTCCCCTAGCACGCACGAGCAGTACTTC
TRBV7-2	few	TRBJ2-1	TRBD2	CASSPVPRLTSVEQFF	TGTGCCAGCAGCCCCGTCCCCCGACTCACTAGCGTTGAGCAGTTCTTC
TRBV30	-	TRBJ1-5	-	CAWNSQGISNQPQHF	TGTGCCTGGAACTCACAAGGGATTAGCAATCAGCCCCAGCATTTT
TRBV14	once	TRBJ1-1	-	CASSPILLPEAFF	TGTGCCAGCAGCCCTATCCTATTGCCTGAAGCTTTCTTT
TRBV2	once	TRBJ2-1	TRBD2	CASSSGTSGFEQFF	TGTGCCAGCAGTTCCGGGACTAGCGGCTTTGAGCAGTTCTTC
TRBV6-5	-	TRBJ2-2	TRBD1	CASSYSTGAGELFF	TGTGCCAGCAGTTACTCTACAGGGGCCGGGGAGCTGTTTTTT
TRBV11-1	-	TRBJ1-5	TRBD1	CASRKTGDQPQHF	TGTGCCAGCAGAAAAACAGGGGATCAGCCCCAGCATTTT
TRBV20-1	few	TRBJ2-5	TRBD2	CSARVGTSGESRETQYF	TGCAGTGCTAGAGTAGGGACTAGCGGGGAGTCGAGGGAGACCCAGTACTTC
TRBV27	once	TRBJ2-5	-	CASSSPLGSNSQVQEAQYF	TGTGCCAGCAGTTCACCACTAGGGTCCAACAGTCAAGTTCAAGAGGCCCAGTACTTC
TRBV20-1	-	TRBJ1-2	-	CSAREGGLNYGCTF	TGCAGTGCTAGGGAGGGGGGACTAAACTATGGCTGCACCTTC
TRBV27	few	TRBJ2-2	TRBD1	CASSLGTGLGLSGELFF	TGTGCCAGCAGTTTAGGGACAGGGCTAGGTTTATCCGGGGAGCTGTTTTTT
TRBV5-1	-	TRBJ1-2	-	CASSLGRVYTF	TGCGCCAGCAGCTTGGGGAGGGTCTACACCTTC
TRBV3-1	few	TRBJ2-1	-	CASSPDRFNEQFF	TGTGCCAGCAGCCCCGATCGGTTCAATGAGCAGTTCTTC
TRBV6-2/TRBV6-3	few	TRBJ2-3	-	CASSYSERRADTQYF	TGTGCCAGCAGTTACTCGGAAAGGAGGGCAGATACGCAGTATTTT
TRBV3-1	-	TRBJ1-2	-	CASSLQGYGYTF	TGTGCCAGCAGCCTTCAGGGCTATGGCTACACCTTC
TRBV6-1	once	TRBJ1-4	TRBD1	CASSHRDRTATNEKLFF	TGTGCCAGCAGTCACCGGGACAGGACTGCAACTAATGAAAAACTGTTTTTT
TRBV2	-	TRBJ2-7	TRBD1	CASKGRDRTLGEQYF	TGTGCCAGCAAAGGCAGGGACAGGACCCTCGGCGAGCAGTACTTC
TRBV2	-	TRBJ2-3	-	CASKLTDSTDTQYF	TGTGCCAGCAAATTGACTGACAGCACAGATACGCAGTATTTT
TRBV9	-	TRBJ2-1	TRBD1	CASSATGGFSSYNEQFF	TGTGCCAGCAGCGCAACAGGGGGTTTTAGCTCCTACAATGAGCAGTTCTTC
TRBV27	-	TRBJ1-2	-	CASSPGSSGSNGYTF	TGTGCCAGCAGCCCGGGGAGTTCGGGTAGTAATGGCTACACCTTC
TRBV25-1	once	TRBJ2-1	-	CASSEYRQFF	TGTGCCAGCAGTGAATATAGGCAGTTCTTC
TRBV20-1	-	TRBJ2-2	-	CSARPRPNTGELFF	TGCAGTGCCCGTCCCCGGCCGAACACCGGGGAGCTGTTTTTT
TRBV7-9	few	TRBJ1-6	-	CASSLGGNSYNSPLHF	TGTGCCAGCAGCCTGGGGGGGAATTCCTATAATTCACCCCTCCACTTT